A single sample gave rise to the 15 T cell receptor beta chains below, sequenced in a study of cytomegalovirus exposure and HLA in healthy donors. The PCR ran on 60 Vbeta and 13 Jbeta primers. Sequencing was performed with immunoSEQ multiplex PCR; in TCRdb, only in-frame clones are kept and a portion is missing. The table lists about 120,000 clones, around 79% of them singletons. Sample: PBMCs. These receptors were obtained from a woman younger than 30 in good health and CMV-seronegative.

The rearrangement links TRBV29-1 to TRBJ2-5; 7 positions agree with TRBD1. CDR1 and CDR2 from the germline V gene are SQVTM and ANQGSEA. The J segment lost 2 bases and the V segment lost 6 bases, leaving 3 bases of the junction unmatched. CDR3 length: 12 amino acids. In nucleotides, the CDR3 is TGCAGCGTAGACAGGGCTCAAGAGACCCAGTACTTC. It codes for CSVDRAQETQYF. Drawing the rest from reference TRBV29-1 and TRBJ2-5, the complete variable domain is SAVISQKPSRDICQRGTSLTIQCQVDSQVTMMFWYRQQPGQSLTLIATANQGSEATYESGFVIDKFPISRPNLTFSTLTVSNMSPEDSSIYLCSVDRAQETQYFGPGTRLLVL.

The chain has TRBV7-2 and TRBJ2-3; D not resolved. Trimming left V 5 bases short and J 3 bases short, with 9 bases between. CDR3 length: 13 residues. Germline CDR1 and CDR2: SGHTA and FQGNSA. The chain's CDR3 is CASSPWATDTQYF. CDR3 bases: TGTGCCAGCAGCCCGTGGGCGACAGATACGCAGTATTTT.

This clone was seen more than once but under ten times. This sequence joins TRBV4-1 and TRBJ1-6, with a possible D match to TRBD1 (5 bases). CDR1 MGHRA and CDR2 YSYEKL come from the germline V gene. The V end was cut by 4 bases, the J end by 8 bases, with 15 bases between. The CDR3 totals 15 residues. The CDR3 DNA reads TGCGCCAGCAGCCTCGACCCGGGGGGTTATTCACCCCTCCACTTT. Its protein is CASSLDPGGYSPLHF.

CDR3 amino acids: CASGLATLDRAGNTEAFF. In DNA form, the CDR3 reads TGTGCTAGTGGTTTGGCCACCCTGGACAGGGCGGGGAACACTGAAGCTTTCTTT. The chain combines TRBV12-5 with TRBJ1-1; 8 bases agree with TRBD1. The trim removed 1 base at V and 1 base at J, leaving 11 bases unmatched. Germline CDR1 is LGHNT and CDR2 is FRNRAP. The CDR3 loop spans 18 amino acids.

This rearrangement joins TRBV29-1 to TRBJ1-5; TRBD1 matches 7 bases. Germline CDR1 SQVTM, CDR2 ANQGSEA. There are 13 residues in the CDR3. The V gene end was trimmed by 4 bases and the J gene end by 5 bases; junction bases not matched to a gene: 5. This CDR3 is CSVAAGGHQPQHF. Here the CDR3 DNA reads TGCAGCGTTGCGGCAGGGGGTCATCAGCCCCAGCATTTT. The variable domain in full, completed from reference TRBV29-1 and TRBJ1-5, reads SAVISQKPSRDICQRGTSLTIQCQVDSQVTMMFWYRQQPGQSLTLIATANQGSEATYESGFVIDKFPISRPNLTFSTLTVSNMSPEDSSIYLCSVAAGGHQPQHFGDGTRLSIL.

The V gene is TRBV5-1, the J gene TRBJ1-2; TRBD1 aligns across 11 bases. CDR1 SGHRS and CDR2 YFSETQ come from the germline V gene. The CDR3 runs to 14 residues. V was pared by 4 bases and J by 7 bases, with 6 bases of the junction left unmatched. The CDR3 here is CASSLGQGAGGYTF. For the CDR3, the DNA is TGCGCCAGCAGCCTCGGACAGGGGGCTGGTGGCTACACCTTC.

This chain links TRBV29-1 with TRBJ1-1; TRBD1 aligns across 7 bases. The germline gives CDR1 SQVTM, CDR2 ANQGSEA. CDR3 length equals 12 residues. CDR3 sequence (DNA): TGCAGTTTATTGAGGGGGCAAAATGAAGCTTTCTTT. Its translation is CSLLRGQNEAFF.

The rearrangement links TRBV2 to TRBJ1-2; D might be TRBD1 (5 bases). This CDR3 contains 12 residues. Germline V gene data show CDR1 as SNHLY and CDR2 as FYNNEI. V lost 6 bases, J lost 7 bases, and 12 bases lay in between. The CDR3 DNA reads TGTGCCAGCAGGCCCTTGGGGCTTGGCTACACCTTC. Translating gives CASRPLGLGYTF.

The chain is built from TRBV7-8 and TRBJ1-3; weak D call: TRBD1 (5 bases). The CDR3 totals 15 residues. The V gene lost 5 bases and the J gene lost 0 bases, with 11 bases spanning the gap. From germline, CDR1 is SGHVS and CDR2 FQNEAQ. The chain's CDR3 is CASSRDRASGNTIYF. CDR3 DNA sequence: TGTGCCAGCAGCCGTGACAGAGCCTCTGGAAACACCATATATTTT.

This sequence joins TRBV10-1 and TRBJ2-5, with 7 bases fitting TRBD1. There are 14 residues in the CDR3. Unmatched junction bases numbered 4, after V lost 4 bases and J lost 2 bases. Germline CDR1 is WNHNN and CDR2 is SYGVQD (reference sequence). The CDR3 DNA is TGCGCCAGCAGTGCGACAGGGTTTCAAGAGACCCAGTACTTC. Translated, it gives CASSATGFQETQYF.

V is TRBV5-6 and J is TRBJ2-7, with 8 bases fitting TRBD1. The junction had 9 bases not matched to a gene; V was cut back by 0 bases and J by 7 bases. In germline, CDR1 is SGHDT, CDR2 YYEEEE. This CDR3 region has 15 residues. For the CDR3, the DNA is TGTGCCAGCAGCTTGGTAGGAGACAGGGGTTGGGAGCAGTACTTC. Translation gives CASSLVGDRGWEQYF. Full variable domain (missing parts from reference TRBV5-6 and TRBJ2-7): DAGVTQSPTHLIKTRGQQVTLRCSPKSGHDTVSWYQQALGQGPQFIFQYYEEEERQRGNFPDRFSGHQFPNYSSELNVNALLLGDSALYLCASSLVGDRGWEQYFGPGTRLTVT.

This clone was seen a handful of times. The J gene is TRBJ1-1, the V gene TRBV4-2; the match to TRBD1 covers 10 bases. This CDR3 region has 16 residues. Germline V gene sequence: CDR1 LGHNA, CDR2 YNFKEQ. Germline trimming cut 1 base from V and 5 bases from J; bases unmatched to any gene: 7. The CDR3 DNA reads TGTGCCAGCAGCCAAGGACAGGGGGCAAGCGGGACTGAAGCTTTCTTT. Its translation is CASSQGQGASGTEAFF.

The rearrangement uses TRBV7-9 and TRBJ1-4; TRBD1 is a possible D gene (6 bases). With 4 bases removed from V and 3 bases from J, the gap between germline ends came to 15 bases. From germline, CDR1 is SEHNR and CDR2 FQNEAQ (reference sequence). CDR3 length equals 16 residues. The CDR3 DNA reads TGTGCCAGCAGCTCCAGGGGCGGGGGAGCTAATGAAAAACTGTTTTTT. Protein product: CASSSRGGGANEKLFF. The full variable domain, its missing parts supplied by reference TRBV7-9 and TRBJ1-4, is DTGVSQNPRHKITKRGQNVTFRCDPISEHNRLYWYRQTLGQGPEFLTYFQNEAQLEKSRLLSDRFSAERPKGSFSTLEIQRTEQGDSAMYLCASSSRGGGANEKLFFGSGTQLSVL.

The chain carries TRBV14 and TRBJ1-1, with a weak D call TRBD1 (5 bases). Deletions cut 0 bases from V and 5 bases from J, with 13 bases between. The CDR3 has 15 amino acids. In germline, CDR1 is SGHDN, CDR2 FVKESK. The CDR3 DNA reads as TGTGCCAGCAGCCAAGATCAGGGCTTGGTAACTGAAGCTTTCTTT. This sequence encodes CASSQDQGLVTEAFF.

On this clone itself: The junction and the germline gene differ at one end; a read error may be behind it. The V and J genes are TRBV13 and TRBJ2-7; TRBD2 aligns across 8 bases. CDR3 size: 14 residues. CDR1 and CDR2 from the germline V gene are PRHDT and FYEKMQ (reference sequence). The CDR3 region is CASSPPGGSYEQYF. The DNA of the CDR3 is TGTGCCAGCAGCCCCCCGGGGGGGTCCTACGAGCAATACTTC.